This T cell receptor beta chain was sequenced in a study of human T cells and chemical hapten exposure. Study observations and caveats: Expanded TCRs showed more large CDR3 clusters than pre-sensitization or healthy control sets.

As concerns this clonotype: The antigen is not known.

Time point noted: pre-sensitization, week 0. Specified treatment: therapeutic diphenylcyclopropenone sensitization with weekly scalp DPC. Donation of samples came from alopecia patients who were 18 to 70 years old and suitable for DPC. Germline-derived CDR1 and CDR2 are DFQATT and SNEGSKA (reference sequence). Between the trimmed V and J ends, which lost 1 base and 4 bases, there was a span of 8 bases. The CDR3 runs 13 residues. MiXCR was run by TCRdb on the RACE reads, yielding one entry per CDR3 protein. The table has 300,000 to 400,000 distinct CDR3 sequences, roughly 5% seen once; the top ten hold 2.6%.

The gene calls are TRBV20-1 and TRBJ2-1; D may be TRBD2 (6 bases). Specimen: whole blood, collected in connection with sensitization to the hapten diphenylcyclopropenone (DPC). This receptor was obtained from a woman aged 45 to 65 with alopecia areata. Some clones in this sample may be carry-over from other donors' samples. CDR3 protein: CSARASAYNEQFF. Written as DNA, the CDR3 is TGCAGTGCTAGAGCTAGCGCTTACAATGAGCAGTTCTTC.